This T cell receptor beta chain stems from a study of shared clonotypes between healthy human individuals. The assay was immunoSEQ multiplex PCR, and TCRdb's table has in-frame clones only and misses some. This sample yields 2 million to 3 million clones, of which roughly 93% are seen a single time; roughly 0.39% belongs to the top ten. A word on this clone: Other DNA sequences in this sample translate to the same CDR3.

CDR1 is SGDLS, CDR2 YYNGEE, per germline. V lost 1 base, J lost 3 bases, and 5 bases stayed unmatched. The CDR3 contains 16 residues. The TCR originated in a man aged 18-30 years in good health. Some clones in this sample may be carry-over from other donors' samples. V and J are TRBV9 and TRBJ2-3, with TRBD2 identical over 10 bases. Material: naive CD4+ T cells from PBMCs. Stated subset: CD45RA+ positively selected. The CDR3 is CASSVLAGVGTDTQYF. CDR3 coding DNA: TGTGCCAGCAGCGTACTAGCGGGAGTCGGGACAGATACGCAGTATTTT.